These T cell receptor beta chains were read from a single sample in a study of PD-L1 blockade in urothelial cancer. Sequenced by immunoSEQ multiplex PCR; TCRdb stores in-frame clones only, minus some. The table has roughly 20,000 clones, around 88% seen once; the top ten hold 3.5% to 4.5%. The sequencing used PBMCs, collected around atezolizumab (anti-PD-L1) treatment. The origin of the receptors is a man aged 45-60 years with urothelial cancer. The CDR3 runs from the conserved cysteine through the conserved F or W. A D gene is named only where the DNA matches it firmly. Clone size is not always given. Where it is, it says once, few, many or a class for expanded clones.

len	d_gene	v_gene	abundance	j_gene	CDR3aa	CDR3nt
13	TRBD1	TRBV6-1	.	TRBJ1-2	CASILTGGYGYTF	TGTGCCAGCATCCTGACAGGGGGCTATGGCTACACCTTC
16	TRBD2	TRBV7-6	.	TRBJ2-1	CASSSIAGGFWDEQFF	TGTGCCAGCAGCTCGATAGCGGGGGGGTTCTGGGATGAGCAGTTCTTC
12	.	TRBV7-6	.	TRBJ2-7	CASRGPSYEQYF	TGTGCCAGCAGGGGCCCATCCTACGAGCAGTACTTC
15	.	TRBV11-2	.	TRBJ1-5	CASSQNRGGGQPQHF	TGTGCCAGCAGCCAAAACCGGGGGGGTGGTCAGCCCCAGCATTTT
14	.	TRBV2	.	TRBJ1-5	CASSEGRTGVSQHF	TGTGCCAGCAGTGAAGGACGTACGGGAGTGTCCCAGCATTTT
14	.	TRBV5-4	.	TRBJ1-1	CASSPRTENTEAFF	TGTGCCAGCAGCCCGAGGACAGAGAACACTGAAGCTTTCTTT
14	.	TRBV27	.	TRBJ2-1	CASSLNSNYNEQFF	TGTGCCAGCAGTTTGAATAGTAACTACAATGAGCAGTTCTTC
15	TRBD2	TRBV5-1	.	TRBJ2-5	CASSLGTSGPWTQYF	TGCGCCAGCAGCTTGGGGACTAGCGGGCCCTGGACCCAGTACTTC
17	TRBD1	TRBV10-2	.	TRBJ2-1	CASSEPTRDRRNNEQFF	TGCGCCAGCAGTGAGCCGACCCGGGACAGGAGGAACAATGAGCAGTTCTTC
16	TRBD1	TRBV7-9	.	TRBJ1-4	CASSPWTGAINEKLFF	TGTGCCAGCAGCCCCTGGACAGGCGCGATTAATGAAAAACTGTTTTTT
18	.	TRBV7-9	.	TRBJ2-1	CASSLKGVGGARDNEQFF	TGTGCCAGCAGCTTAAAAGGCGTGGGGGGGGCTCGGGACAATGAGCAGTTCTTC
17	.	TRBV9	.	TRBJ2-2	CASSVGLGGRGAGELFF	TGTGCCAGCAGCGTAGGGCTCGGGGGAAGGGGCGCCGGGGAGCTGTTTTTT
12	.	TRBV30	.	TRBJ1-5	CAWGQQDQPQHF	TGTGCCTGGGGACAGCAGGATCAGCCCCAGCATTTT
15	TRBD2	TRBV10-3	.	TRBJ2-5	CAISGVRGRQETQYF	TGTGCCATCAGTGGTGTGCGGGGGAGGCAAGAGACCCAGTACTTC
15	TRBD2	TRBV10-2	.	TRBJ2-3	CASSEGGRHTDTQYF	TGCGCCAGCAGTGAGGGCGGGAGACACACAGATACGCAGTATTTT
16	.	TRBV14	.	TRBJ2-7	CASSRIGPRGTYEQYF	TGTGCCAGCAGCCGAATCGGGCCCAGGGGAACCTACGAGCAGTACTTC
13	TRBD1	TRBV6-5	.	TRBJ2-1	CASSLGTGVEQFF	TGTGCCAGCAGTTTGGGAACAGGGGTCGAGCAGTTCTTC
16	.	TRBV11-2	.	TRBJ1-4	CASSLAVRGPNEKLFF	TGTGCCAGCAGCTTAGCAGTCAGGGGCCCGAATGAAAAACTGTTTTTT
19	TRBD1	TRBV5-6	.	TRBJ1-6	CASSTTPGQQGDYNSPLHF	TGTGCCAGCAGCACCACCCCGGGGCAACAGGGGGACTATAATTCACCCCTCCACTTT
18	TRBD2	TRBV4-1	.	TRBJ2-5	CASSLHSQLTSGEKTQYF	TGCGCCAGCAGCCTTCATTCTCAACTGACTAGCGGGGAGAAGACCCAGTACTTC
14	TRBD2	TRBV12-5	.	TRBJ2-7	CASGSLAGVDEQYF	TGTGCTAGTGGTTCTCTAGCGGGAGTGGACGAGCAGTACTTC
16	TRBD2	TRBV5-1	.	TRBJ2-3	CASSGGREVLTDTQYF	TGCGCCAGCAGCGGGGGGCGGGAGGTTTTGACAGATACGCAGTATTTT
15	.	TRBV4-3	.	TRBJ2-5	CASSQDHSLQETQYF	TGCGCCAGCAGCCAAGATCATAGCCTACAAGAGACCCAGTACTTC
15	.	TRBV7-9	.	TRBJ1-5	CASSLYGGGYQPQHF	TGTGCCAGCAGCTTATATGGGGGCGGCTATCAGCCCCAGCATTTT
14	.	TRBV7-9	once	TRBJ1-1	CASSLDGGDTEAFF	TGTGCCAGCAGCTTAGACGGGGGTGACACTGAAGCTTTCTTT
14	.	TRBV9	.	TRBJ2-1	CASSVDSLDVVQFF	TGTGCCAGCAGCGTAGACAGCCTCGATGTTGTGCAGTTCTTC
15	TRBD1	TRBV5-6	.	TRBJ2-7	CASSARQGGSYEQYF	TGTGCCAGCAGTGCCCGACAGGGGGGATCCTACGAGCAGTACTTC